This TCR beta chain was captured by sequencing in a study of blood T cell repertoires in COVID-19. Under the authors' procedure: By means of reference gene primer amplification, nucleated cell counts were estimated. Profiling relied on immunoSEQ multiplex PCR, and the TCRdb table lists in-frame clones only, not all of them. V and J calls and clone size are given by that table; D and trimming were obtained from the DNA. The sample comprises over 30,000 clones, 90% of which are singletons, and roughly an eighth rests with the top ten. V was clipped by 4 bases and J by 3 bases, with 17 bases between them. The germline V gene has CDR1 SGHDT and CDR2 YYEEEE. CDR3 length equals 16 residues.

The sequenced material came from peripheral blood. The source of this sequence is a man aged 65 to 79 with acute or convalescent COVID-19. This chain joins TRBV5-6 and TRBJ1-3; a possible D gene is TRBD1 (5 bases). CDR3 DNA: TGTGCCAGCAGCCCCCTCCCAGGGTCCTTTGGAAACACCATATATTTT. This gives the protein CASSPLPGSFGNTIYF. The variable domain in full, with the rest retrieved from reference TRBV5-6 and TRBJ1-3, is DAGVTQSPTHLIKTRGQQVTLRCSPKSGHDTVSWYQQALGQGPQFIFQYYEEEERQRGNFPDRFSGHQFPNYSSELNVNALLLGDSALYLCASSPLPGSFGNTIYFGEGSWLTVV.